The entry that follows covers one T cell receptor (beta chain) sequence. V lost 0 bases to trimming and J lost 4 bases, with 12 bases between them. Germline CDR1 is SGHTA and CDR2 is FQGNSA. This CDR3 is built from 15 residues. This entry is derived from a study of blood T cell repertoires in COVID-19. Study overall: Italy, Spain and the United States were the sources of the convalescent and acute COVID-19 samples. The analysed material was cDNA or gDNA that came from T cells, B-cell-depleted T cells, or PBMCs.

Original processing notes: It was from reference gene primer amplification that nucleated cell counts were estimated. The repertoire was sequenced with immunoSEQ multiplex PCR; TCRdb's copy has only in-frame clones and lacks some. Clone size and the V and J calls come from that table; the DNA yielded D and trimming. The sample lists some 250,000 clones; roughly 79% were seen once. The specimen sequenced was peripheral blood. The receptor was isolated from a woman aged 55-70 years with active or convalescent COVID-19. The V and J genes are TRBV7-2 and TRBJ1-1; no definite D call. The CDR3 loop is CASSLARSFGTEAFF. The CDR3, as DNA: TGTGCCAGCAGCTTAGCCCGGAGCTTCGGCACTGAAGCTTTCTTT.